One sample yielded the 28 T cell receptor beta chains listed below, sequenced in a study of blood T cell repertoires in COVID-19. The repertoire was sequenced with immunoSEQ multiplex PCR; TCRdb's copy has only in-frame clones and lacks some. The data show 200,000 to 300,000 clones, around 84% seen once. Specimen: PBMCs or T cells enriched from blood (not recorded which). The origin of the receptors is a man aged 40-55 years who had recovered from COVID-19.

This clone was recorded once. Other DNA sequences from this sample encode an identical CDR3 as well. The chain has TRBV19 and TRBJ2-1; no clear D. Germline V gene lookup returns CDR1 LNHDA and CDR2 SQIVND (reference sequence). The CDR3 loop spans 13 amino acids. Trimming stripped 1 base from V and 4 bases from J, with 5 bases between. CDR3 bases: TGTGCCAGTAGTATAGGTCTATACAATGAGCAGTTCTTC. It translates to CASSIGLYNEQFF.

The chain recombines TRBV30 with TRBJ2-7; 7 bases are shared with TRBD2. Germline V gene data show CDR1 as GTSNPN and CDR2 as SVGIG (reference sequence). Germline trimming cut 3 bases from V and 5 bases from J; bases unmatched to any gene: 7. This CDR3 spans 13 amino acids. The CDR3 sequence is CAWRGPGLNEQYF. CDR3 DNA: TGTGCCTGGAGGGGTCCGGGACTAAACGAGCAGTACTTC.

This clone has only a few counts. Other DNA variants within this sample encode the same CDR3. CDR3: CAISEDRGYGYTF. In DNA, the CDR3 is TGTGCCATCAGTGAGGACAGGGGATATGGCTACACCTTC. This chain joins TRBV10-3 and TRBJ1-2, with 8 bases aligning to TRBD1. V lost 2 bases and J lost 5; bases outside the gene matches: 1. Germline V gene data show CDR1 as ENHRY and CDR2 as SYGVKD. The CDR3 has 13 residues.

This clone has just one count. The chain joins TRBV7-9 to TRBJ2-5; 7 positions match TRBD1. CDR1 and CDR2 from the germline V gene are SEHNR and FQNEAQ (reference sequence). This CDR3 is built from 15 residues. Trimming cost V 5 bases and J 1 base; bases outside gene matches: 7. CDR3 amino acids: CASSTLGQTQETQYF. CDR3 coding DNA: TGTGCCAGCAGCACTTTGGGACAGACCCAAGAGACCCAGTACTTC.

This chain links TRBV5-4 with TRBJ2-3; TRBD2 agrees at 9 bases. The germline V gene encodes CDR1 SGHNT and CDR2 YYREEE (reference sequence). The CDR3 is made up of 16 amino acids. Germline trimming cut 1 base from V and 2 bases from J; bases unmatched to any gene: 5. The CDR3 spells CASSLKRLAATDTQYF. The CDR3 DNA reads TGTGCCAGCAGCTTGAAGCGACTAGCGGCCACAGATACGCAGTATTTT.

The genes are TRBV9 and TRBJ1-4; tentative D call: TRBD1 (6 bases). Deletions cut 4 bases from V and 11 bases from J, with 33 bases between. The CDR3 length is 19 residues. CDR1 is SGDLS, CDR2 YYNGEE, per germline. The CDR3 DNA sequence: TGTGCCAGCAGCACGGGCCCATCCGGGACACGTATCTCGGGTGATAAACTGTTTTTT. Its protein product is CASSTGPSGTRISGDKLFF.

This rearrangement joins TRBV29-1 to TRBJ2-7, with 8 bases matching TRBD2. Trimming removed 2 bases from V and 3 bases from J; junction bases left unmatched: 9. Germline CDR1 reads SQVTM; CDR2 reads ANQGSEA. CDR3 size: 15 residues. The CDR3 coding sequence is TGCAGCGTTGAAATCCTAGCGGGTGAAGGCTACGAGCAGTACTTC. Its translation is CSVEILAGEGYEQYF.

The chain has TRBV18 and TRBJ1-5; a weak D match, TRBD1 (5 bases). The CDR3 is 16 amino acids. The germline V gene has CDR1 KGHSH and CDR2 LQKENI. V was pared by 3 bases and J by 7 bases, with 19 bases between. The CDR3 region has the DNA TGTGCCAGCTCACCCATAGGCGGACAAGGACGCCAGCCCCAGCATTTT. Translated, it gives CASSPIGGQGRQPQHF.

This clone came up once. The rearrangement links TRBV19 to TRBJ2-1; TRBD2 aligns across 9 bases. The germline gives CDR1 LNHDA, CDR2 SQIVND (reference sequence). Trimming cost V 8 bases and J 9 bases; bases outside gene matches: 5. The CDR3 is made up of 12 amino acids. CDR3 protein: CASGRTSAEQFF. Written as DNA, the CDR3 is TGTGCCAGTGGCAGGACTAGCGCTGAGCAGTTCTTC.

The chain combines TRBV6-2 or TRBV6-3 with TRBJ2-7, with D possibly matching TRBD1 (7 bases). CDR1 is MNHEY and CDR2 is SVGEGT in the germline V gene. Trimming took 0 bases from V and 4 from J, leaving 13 bases between them. This CDR3 is built from 15 residues. CDR3 DNA: TGTGCCAGCAGTTACTCGGAGGGGGCGGGATACGAGCAGTACTTC. Translated: CASSYSEGAGYEQYF.

The rearrangement links TRBV7-9 to TRBJ1-1; D remains unclear. CDR3 size: 12 residues. From germline, CDR1 is SEHNR and CDR2 FQNEAQ (reference sequence). Trimming cost V 7 bases and J 0 bases, with 6 bases left between them. As DNA, the CDR3 is TGTGCCAGCATCAACTTGAACACTGAAGCTTTCTTT. As protein: CASINLNTEAFF.

The chain combines TRBV5-1 with TRBJ2-1, with a weak D call TRBD1 (6 bases). V was cut by 2 bases and J by 10 bases, with 10 bases left in between. From germline, CDR1 is SGHRS and CDR2 YFSETQ. This CDR3 region has 12 residues. In nucleotides, the CDR3 is TGCGCCAGCAGCTTTTTAGGGACAGAGCAGTTCTTC. Its protein product is CASSFLGTEQFF.

The V gene is TRBV2, the J gene TRBJ2-7; weak D call: TRBD2 (6 bases). CDR1 SNHLY and CDR2 FYNNEI come from the germline V gene. The CDR3 extends over 13 amino acids. Trimming stripped 2 bases from V and 9 bases from J, with 14 bases between. In DNA form, the CDR3 reads TGTGCCAGCAGTGAACTAGCGAGATTTGCGCAGTACTTC. Residues: CASSELARFAQYF.

The J gene is TRBJ2-5, the V gene TRBV6-4; TRBD2 matches 7 bases. Germline-derived CDR1 and CDR2 are MRHNA and SNTAGT. The V and J ends lost 4 bases and 5 bases, in that order; junction bases with no gene match: 10. The CDR3 spans 15 residues. The DNA for the CDR3 is TGTGCCAGCAGTGTTGTGGGAGGGCCTGGTGAGACCCAGTACTTC. Encoded protein: CASSVVGGPGETQYF.

The chain joins TRBV30 to TRBJ1-3; 7 positions match TRBD1. CDR3 length: 17 amino acids. Trimming removed 2 bases from V and 0 bases from J; junction bases left unmatched: 10. Germline V gene data show CDR1 as GTSNPN and CDR2 as SVGIG (reference sequence). The CDR3 loop is CAWSRTGVLNSGNTIYF. DNA of the CDR3: TGTGCCTGGAGTCGGACAGGAGTACTTAACTCTGGAAACACCATATATTTT.

This chain links TRBV5-4 with TRBJ1-4; no clear D. V dropped 4 bases and J dropped 0 bases, with 13 bases sitting between them. The CDR3 totals 16 residues. Germline V gene data show CDR1 as SGHNT and CDR2 as YYREEE (reference sequence). The CDR3, as DNA: TGTGCCAGCAGCCCCGAGAGATATGCAACTAATGAAAAACTGTTTTTT. Translating it yields CASSPERYATNEKLFF.

V and J are TRBV1 and TRBJ2-1; the DNA was not compared with TRBD2, the D call given in the table. TRBV1 constitutes a pseudogene. This CDR3 has 17 amino acids. The CDR3 nucleotides read TGCACCAGCAGCCAAGATCAAGCGGGGGGGCGGGTATTAGGGCAGTTCTTC. Its translation is CTSSQDQAGGRVLGQFF.

The gene calls are TRBV21-1 and TRBJ1-5. TRBV21-1 is labeled a pseudogene. The CDR3 sequence is 12 residues long. CDR3 sequence (DNA): TGTGCCAGCAGCAAACATAGACAGCCCCAGCATTTT. It encodes CASSKHRQPQHF.

This clone appeared once. The genes are TRBV23-1 and TRBJ2-7, with D perhaps TRBD1 (5 bases). TRBV23-1 is sorted into the ORF group, with uncertain function. This CDR3 is built from 14 residues. The V end lost 7 bases, the J end lost 6 bases, and 19 bases lay between the germline ends. In DNA, the CDR3 is TGCGCCAGCAATCAGACAGACGTCCGGGCCGAGCAGTACTTC. It yields the protein CASNQTDVRAEQYF.

V is TRBV29-1 and J is TRBJ2-3, with 11 bases fitting TRBD1. The length of the CDR3 is 14 residues. J was trimmed by 7 bases and V by 4 bases; bases with no gene match: 7. Per the germline V gene, CDR1 is SQVTM and CDR2 is ANQGSEA. The CDR3 DNA reads TGCAGCGTTGGAGGGGGACAGGGGGGATATACGCAGTATTTT. This translates into CSVGGGQGGYTQYF.

This chain uses TRBV5-1 with TRBJ2-1, with TRBD1 matching 12 bases. With 4 bases clipped from V and 8 bases from J, the junction kept 4 bases outside the gene matches. Looked up from germline, CDR1 is SGHRS and CDR2 is YFSETQ. CDR3 length: 14 residues. DNA for the CDR3: TGCGCCAGCAGCGAAGGGACAGGGGGCCATGAGCAGTTCTTC. This gives the protein CASSEGTGGHEQFF.

This chain links TRBV27 with TRBJ1-6; 8 bases line up with TRBD1. J gave up 9 bases and V 4 bases, and 8 bases lay outside the gene matches. Germline CDR1 MNHEY, CDR2 SMNVEV (reference sequence). This CDR3 has 15 amino acids. The CDR3 reads CASSSQTGVGSPLHF. The DNA for the CDR3 is TGTGCCAGCAGTTCCCAGACAGGGGTAGGTTCACCCCTCCACTTT.

The genes are TRBV6-5 and TRBJ1-6; D uncertain. V lost 2 bases and J lost 5, with 13 bases in between. The CDR3 length is 16 residues. Germline V gives CDR1 MNHEY, CDR2 SVGAGI. DNA for the CDR3: TGTGCCAGCAGTTACACGTCCGAGATAGATAATTCACCCCTCCACTTT. Translated: CASSYTSEIDNSPLHF.

This chain links TRBV3-1 (or the pseudogene TRBV3-2) with TRBJ1-1; 9 bases fit TRBD1. V lost 4 bases, J lost 10 bases, and 16 bases stayed unmatched. The CDR3 extends over 16 amino acids. Germline CDR1 LGHDT, CDR2 YNNKEL (reference sequence). The CDR3, as DNA: TGTGCCAGCAGCCCTTCGGCGGGACAGGGCATGAGGGTAGCTTTCTTT. Translating it yields CASSPSAGQGMRVAFF.

This rearrangement joins TRBV6-4 to TRBJ2-3; 12 bases fit TRBD2. This CDR3 has 15 amino acids. Germline CDR1 is MRHNA and CDR2 is SNTAGT. The trim removed 6 bases at V and 3 bases at J, leaving 4 bases unmatched. The CDR3 DNA reads TGTGCCAGCAGCGCCGGGACTAGCGGGACAGATACGCAGTATTTT. This sequence encodes CASSAGTSGTDTQYF.

The chain employs TRBV24-1 and TRBJ2-7; 12 bases are shared with TRBD1. CDR3 length: 20 amino acids. V was clipped by 0 bases and J by 5 bases; unmatched bases: 16. Germline values: CDR1 KGHDR, CDR2 SFDVKD. DNA of the CDR3: TGTGCCACCAGTGATTTGCAATTCTTTCTTTGGGACAGGGGGCGCAACGAGCAGTACTTC. Protein product: CATSDLQFFLWDRGRNEQYF.

V is TRBV30 and J is TRBJ1-1, with 8 bases fitting TRBD1. With 0 bases clipped from V and 2 bases from J, the junction kept 17 bases outside the gene matches. CDR3 size: 19 residues. Germline assignment: CDR1 GTSNPN and CDR2 SVGIG (reference sequence). DNA for the CDR3: TGTGCCTGGAGTGTATTTCAGGGGGCGTTTATTCCGACCAACACTGAAGCTTTCTTT. Protein product: CAWSVFQGAFIPTNTEAFF.

This clone was recorded a few times. The V gene is TRBV6-2 or TRBV6-3, the J gene TRBJ1-5; 9 positions match TRBD1. V lost 5 bases and J lost 4; bases outside the gene matches: 9. The CDR3 has 16 residues. Germline V gene data show CDR1 as MNHEY and CDR2 as SVGEGT. Here the CDR3 reads CASSVTGGAGNQPQHF. For the CDR3, the DNA is TGTGCCAGCAGTGTAACAGGGGGCGCGGGTAATCAGCCCCAGCATTTT.